This T cell receptor (beta chain) was identified during a study of shared clonotypes between healthy human individuals. Study-level results: Depth of sequencing was expected to influence donor clonotype sharing. Tissue TCR repertoires likely differ from these blood-only repertoires.

The method was immunoSEQ multiplex PCR; TCRdb's version includes in-frame clones alone and lacks a portion of them. This table holds millions of clones, more than 85% found once. Germline assignment: CDR1 SGHTS and CDR2 YDEGEE. The CDR3 is made up of 17 amino acids. Trimming cost V 4 bases and J 1 base, with 20 bases left between them. A remark on this clone: The antigen is unknown.

None of the donors, who were healthy HIV-negative adults, had recently had acute infections or vaccinations. The study separated CD4+ cells into CD45RA+ naive and CD45RA-negative memory subsets. The V call is TRBV5-8, the J call TRBJ1-1; D is uncertain. The receptor comes from a young man in good health. Some clones in this sample may be carry-over from other donors' samples. The sample was naive CD4+ T cells from PBMCs. Regarding subset: CD45RA+ positively selected. The CDR3 nucleotides are TGTGCCAGCAGCCTGGGCAGGTACTGGCTGCGGAACACTGAAGCTTTCTTT. It is translated as CASSLGRYWLRNTEAFF.